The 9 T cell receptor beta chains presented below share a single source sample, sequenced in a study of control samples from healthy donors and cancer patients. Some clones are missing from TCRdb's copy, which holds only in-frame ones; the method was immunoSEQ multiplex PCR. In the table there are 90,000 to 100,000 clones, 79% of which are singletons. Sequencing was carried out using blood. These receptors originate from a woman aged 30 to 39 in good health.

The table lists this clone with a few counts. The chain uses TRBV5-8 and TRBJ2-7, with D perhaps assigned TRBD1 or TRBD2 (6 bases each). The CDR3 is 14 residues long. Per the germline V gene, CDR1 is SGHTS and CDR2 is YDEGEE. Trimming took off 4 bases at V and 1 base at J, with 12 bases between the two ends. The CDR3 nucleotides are TGTGCCAGCAGCATCACAGGGAGGTCCTACGAGCAGTACTTC. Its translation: CASSITGRSYEQYF.

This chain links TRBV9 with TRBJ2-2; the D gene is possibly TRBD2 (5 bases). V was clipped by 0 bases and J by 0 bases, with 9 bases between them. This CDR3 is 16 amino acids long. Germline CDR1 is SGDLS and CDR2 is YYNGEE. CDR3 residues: CASSVGERSNTGELFF. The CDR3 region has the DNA TGTGCCAGCAGCGTAGGTGAGCGGTCGAACACCGGGGAGCTGTTTTTT.

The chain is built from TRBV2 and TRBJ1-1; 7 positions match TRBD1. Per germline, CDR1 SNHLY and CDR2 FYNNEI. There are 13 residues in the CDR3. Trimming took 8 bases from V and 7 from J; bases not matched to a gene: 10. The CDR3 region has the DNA TGTGCCAGCCGAGCACGGGCAGGGGGTGAAGCTTTCTTT. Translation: CASRARAGGEAFF.

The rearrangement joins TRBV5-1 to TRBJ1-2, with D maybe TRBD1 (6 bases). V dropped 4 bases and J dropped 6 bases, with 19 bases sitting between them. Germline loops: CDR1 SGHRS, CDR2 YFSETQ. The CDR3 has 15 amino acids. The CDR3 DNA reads TGCGCCAGCAGCCAAGCCCCGGGGGCTCTTAATGGCTACACCTTC. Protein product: CASSQAPGALNGYTF.

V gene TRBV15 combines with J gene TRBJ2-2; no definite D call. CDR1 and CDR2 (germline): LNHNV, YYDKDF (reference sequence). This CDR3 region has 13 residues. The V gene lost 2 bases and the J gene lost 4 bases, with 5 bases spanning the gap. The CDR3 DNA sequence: TGTGCCACCAGCAGATCGGCCACCGGGGAGCTGTTTTTT. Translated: CATSRSATGELFF. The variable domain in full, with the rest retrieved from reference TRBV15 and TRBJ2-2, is DAMVIQNPRYQVTQFGKPVTLSCSQTLNHNVMYWYQQKSSQAPKLLFHYYDKDFNNEADTPDNFQSRRPNTSFCFLDIRSPGLGDTAMYLCATSRSATGELFFGEGSRLTVL.

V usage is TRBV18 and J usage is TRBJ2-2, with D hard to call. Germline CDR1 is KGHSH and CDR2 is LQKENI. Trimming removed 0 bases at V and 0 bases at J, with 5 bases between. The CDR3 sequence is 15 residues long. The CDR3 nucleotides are TGTGCCAGCTCACCACCAGGAGCGAACACCGGGGAGCTGTTTTTT. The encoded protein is CASSPPGANTGELFF.

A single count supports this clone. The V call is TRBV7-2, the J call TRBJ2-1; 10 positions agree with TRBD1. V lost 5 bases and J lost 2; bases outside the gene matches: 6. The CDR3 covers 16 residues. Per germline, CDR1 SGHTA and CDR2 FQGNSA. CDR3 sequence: CASSRDGQGAYNEQFF. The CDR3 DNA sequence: TGTGCCAGCAGCCGCGACGGACAGGGGGCCTACAATGAGCAGTTCTTC.

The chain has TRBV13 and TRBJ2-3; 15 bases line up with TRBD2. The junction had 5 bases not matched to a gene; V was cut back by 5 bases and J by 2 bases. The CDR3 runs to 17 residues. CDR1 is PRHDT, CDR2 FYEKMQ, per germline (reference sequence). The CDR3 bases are TGTGCCAGCAGCGGAGGACTAGCGGGGGGGATCACAGATACGCAGTATTTT. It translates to CASSGGLAGGITDTQYF.

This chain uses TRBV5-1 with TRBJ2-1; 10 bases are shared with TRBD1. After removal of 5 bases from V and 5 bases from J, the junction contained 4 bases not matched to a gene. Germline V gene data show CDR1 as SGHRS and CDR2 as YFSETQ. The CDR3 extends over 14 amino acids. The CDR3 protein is CASSQTGGNNEQFF. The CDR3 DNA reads TGCGCCAGCAGTCAGACAGGGGGCAACAATGAGCAGTTCTTC.